This TCR beta chain was captured by sequencing in a study of T cell repertoires in cytomegalovirus infection. Study-wide context: Newly reported HLA-C-restricted and thoroughly characterized HLA-B-restricted CMV epitopes were employed. CMV infection together with matching HLA type was indicated by public TCR beta signatures. The study's findings and limits: CMV-specific TCR beta clonotypes restricted by HLA-C dominated the ex vivo response. Carriers of CMV plus the relevant HLA were identified by cumulative public TCR beta family frequency.

This clonotype has a handful of counts. Its antigen is still unknown. TCRdb re-called the reads with MiXCR, one entry per CDR3 protein. Of approximately 110,000 distinct CDR3 sequences in the sample, around 31% were seen once. This CDR3 has 14 residues. Trimming shortened V by 3 bases and J by 3 bases, and 11 bases separated the two germline ends. The germline V gene has CDR1 MNHEY and CDR2 SVGEGT. This receptor was identified in a human donor in good health (CMV status not recorded). Some clones in this sample may be carry-over from other donors' samples. This sample comprised CD8+ T cells from cultured PBMCs, obtained from culture after CMV antigen stimulation. The J gene is TRBJ2-5, the V gene TRBV6-2 or TRBV6-3; D is perhaps TRBD2 (6 bases). The CDR3 DNA follows: TGTGCCAGCAGTTATTACGGGGGAAAAGAGACCCAGTACTTC. Translated, it gives CASSYYGGKETQYF.